This is a list of T cell receptor beta chains from one sample in a study of blood T cell repertoires in COVID-19. TCRdb's table, derived via immunoSEQ multiplex PCR, lists solely in-frame clones and lacks some. This table holds approximately 90,000 clones, 80% found once. The sequencing sample was made of peripheral blood. The receptors here all came from an elderly woman with acute or convalescent COVID-19. CDR3s include the opening cysteine and the closing phenylalanine or tryptophan. Each record gives: clone size, J gene, D gene, V gene, CDR3 protein, CDR3 DNA. The D gene is left open where the match is weak. The size entry is marked missing in some rows and otherwise reads once, few, many or a size class.

abundance: NA
j_gene: TRBJ2-7
d_gene: TRBD2
v_gene: TRBV3-1/TRBV3-2
CDR3aa: CASSRGGVTYEQYF
CDR3nt: TGTGCCAGCAGCCGGGGGGGGGTTACCTACGAGCAGTACTTC

abundance: NA
j_gene: TRBJ2-5
d_gene: NA
v_gene: TRBV2
CDR3aa: CASSRDSQETQYF
CDR3nt: TGTGCCAGCAGTCGGGACTCGCAAGAGACCCAGTACTTC

abundance: NA
j_gene: TRBJ2-7
d_gene: NA
v_gene: TRBV5-1
CDR3aa: CASSSSRQVSYEQYF
CDR3nt: TGCGCCAGCAGCTCCTCGAGACAAGTCTCCTACGAGCAGTACTTC

abundance: NA
j_gene: TRBJ2-1
d_gene: NA
v_gene: TRBV6-6
CDR3aa: CASSRTRSYNEQFF
CDR3nt: TGTGCCAGCAGTAGAACTCGCTCCTACAATGAGCAGTTCTTC

abundance: NA
j_gene: TRBJ2-7
d_gene: TRBD1
v_gene: TRBV7-8
CDR3aa: CASSPRTGINSYEQYF
CDR3nt: TGTGCCAGCAGCCCTCGGACAGGGATAAACTCCTACGAGCAGTACTTC

abundance: NA
j_gene: TRBJ1-3
d_gene: NA
v_gene: TRBV19
CDR3aa: CASKSSRSGNTIYF
CDR3nt: TGTGCCAGTAAAAGTTCTCGGTCTGGAAACACCATATATTTT

abundance: NA
j_gene: TRBJ1-5
d_gene: NA
v_gene: TRBV10-3
CDR3aa: CAISELGDNQPQHF
CDR3nt: TGTGCCATCAGTGAGTTGGGAGACAATCAGCCCCAGCATTTT

abundance: NA
j_gene: TRBJ1-4
d_gene: TRBD1
v_gene: TRBV7-2
CDR3aa: CASSSRGQAATNEKLFF
CDR3nt: TGTGCCAGCAGCTCCAGAGGACAGGCGGCAACTAATGAAAAACTGTTTTTT

abundance: NA
j_gene: TRBJ1-2
d_gene: TRBD1
v_gene: TRBV5-1
CDR3aa: CASSLAGQGDYGYTF
CDR3nt: TGCGCCAGCAGCTTGGCCGGACAGGGGGACTATGGCTACACCTTC

abundance: few
j_gene: TRBJ2-7
d_gene: NA
v_gene: TRBV18
CDR3aa: CASSPRTGAPYEQYF
CDR3nt: TGTGCCAGCTCACCACGGACGGGAGCGCCCTACGAGCAGTACTTC

abundance: NA
j_gene: TRBJ2-7
d_gene: TRBD1
v_gene: TRBV12-3/TRBV12-4
CDR3aa: CASTRDSIYEQYF
CDR3nt: TGTGCCAGTACCCGGGACAGCATCTACGAGCAGTACTTC

abundance: NA
j_gene: TRBJ2-7
d_gene: TRBD2
v_gene: TRBV24-1
CDR3aa: CATSDFPSSGRVYEQYF
CDR3nt: TGTGCCACCAGTGATTTCCCGTCTAGCGGGAGGGTTTACGAGCAGTACTTC

abundance: NA
j_gene: TRBJ2-7
d_gene: TRBD1
v_gene: TRBV5-4
CDR3aa: CATRAGTETYEQYF
CDR3nt: TGTGCCACCAGGGCCGGGACAGAAACCTACGAGCAGTACTTC

abundance: once
j_gene: TRBJ1-1
d_gene: TRBD1
v_gene: TRBV18
CDR3aa: CASSLKLPGQGEAFF
CDR3nt: TGTGCCAGCTCCTTAAAATTACCGGGACAGGGAGAAGCTTTCTTT

abundance: NA
j_gene: TRBJ2-3
d_gene: TRBD2
v_gene: TRBV5-1
CDR3aa: CASSLEGLAGDTQYF
CDR3nt: TGCGCCAGCAGCTTGGAGGGACTAGCGGGAGATACGCAGTATTTT

abundance: NA
j_gene: TRBJ2-3
d_gene: TRBD2
v_gene: TRBV4-2
CDR3aa: CASSPQRETDTQYF
CDR3nt: TGTGCCAGCAGCCCTCAGCGGGAAACAGATACGCAGTATTTT

abundance: few
j_gene: TRBJ1-1
d_gene: NA
v_gene: TRBV3-1/TRBV3-2
CDR3aa: CASSHGVDEAFF
CDR3nt: TGTGCCAGCAGCCACGGGGTGGATGAAGCTTTCTTT

abundance: NA
j_gene: TRBJ1-1
d_gene: NA
v_gene: TRBV5-1
CDR3aa: CASSLDSISGEAFF
CDR3nt: TGCGCCAGCAGCTTGGATTCCATTTCGGGTGAAGCTTTCTTT

abundance: NA
j_gene: TRBJ1-1
d_gene: NA
v_gene: TRBV29-1
CDR3aa: CSVDGQLNTEAFF
CDR3nt: TGCAGCGTTGACGGACAGTTGAACACTGAAGCTTTCTTT

abundance: NA
j_gene: TRBJ2-7
d_gene: TRBD2
v_gene: TRBV29-1
CDR3aa: CSVGRGGSSYEQYF
CDR3nt: TGCAGCGTTGGGCGCGGGGGTAGCTCCTACGAGCAGTACTTC

abundance: NA
j_gene: TRBJ2-2
d_gene: NA
v_gene: TRBV12-3/TRBV12-4
CDR3aa: CASSSLNTGELFF
CDR3nt: TGTGCCAGCAGTTCCCTGAACACCGGGGAGCTGTTTTTT

abundance: NA
j_gene: TRBJ1-2
d_gene: NA
v_gene: TRBV7-9
CDR3aa: CASSLRGEVYGYTF
CDR3nt: TGTGCCAGCAGCTTACGGGGAGAAGTCTATGGCTACACCTTC

abundance: once
j_gene: TRBJ1-1
d_gene: NA
v_gene: TRBV4-2
CDR3aa: CASSQDRGSTEAFF
CDR3nt: TGTGCCAGCAGCCAAGATAGGGGATCCACTGAAGCTTTCTTT

abundance: NA
j_gene: TRBJ1-1
d_gene: NA
v_gene: TRBV6-5
CDR3aa: CASTGNTEAFF
CDR3nt: TGTGCCAGCACCGGGAACACTGAAGCTTTCTTT

abundance: few
j_gene: TRBJ2-7
d_gene: TRBD1
v_gene: TRBV29-1
CDR3aa: CSVDGVTGNSYEQYF
CDR3nt: TGCAGCGTTGATGGTGTGACAGGGAACTCCTACGAGCAGTACTTC

abundance: NA
j_gene: TRBJ2-3
d_gene: NA
v_gene: TRBV9
CDR3aa: CASSVVSAPGGDTQYF
CDR3nt: TGTGCCAGCAGCGTAGTGAGCGCGCCGGGTGGAGATACGCAGTATTTT

abundance: NA
j_gene: TRBJ1-2
d_gene: NA
v_gene: TRBV9
CDR3aa: CASSVGGLQNGYTF
CDR3nt: TGTGCCAGCAGCGTAGGGGGGCTCCAGAATGGCTACACCTTC

abundance: NA
j_gene: TRBJ2-7
d_gene: NA
v_gene: TRBV4-1
CDR3aa: CASSQDLRQASSYEQYF
CDR3nt: TGCGCCAGCAGCCAAGACCTAAGACAGGCAAGCTCCTACGAGCAGTACTTC

abundance: medium-sized
j_gene: TRBJ2-7
d_gene: TRBD1
v_gene: TRBV27
CDR3aa: CASSMGQGLHEQYF
CDR3nt: TGTGCCAGCAGTATGGGACAGGGTCTCCACGAGCAGTACTTC

abundance: NA
j_gene: TRBJ2-1
d_gene: TRBD2
v_gene: TRBV18
CDR3aa: CASSPQAGGYNEQFF
CDR3nt: TGTGCCAGCTCACCCCAAGCGGGGGGCTACAATGAGCAGTTCTTC

abundance: NA
j_gene: TRBJ2-5
d_gene: TRBD2
v_gene: TRBV4-1
CDR3aa: CASSQELAGGRAQETQYF
CDR3nt: TGCGCCAGCAGCCAAGAACTAGCGGGGGGGAGGGCTCAAGAGACCCAGTACTTC

abundance: NA
j_gene: TRBJ2-1
d_gene: TRBD2
v_gene: TRBV7-2
CDR3aa: CASSLVGGGVYNEQFF
CDR3nt: TGTGCCAGCAGCTTAGTCGGTGGGGGGGTCTACAATGAGCAGTTCTTC

abundance: NA
j_gene: TRBJ1-4
d_gene: NA
v_gene: TRBV6-5
CDR3aa: CASSYSNLEPEKLFF
CDR3nt: TGTGCCAGCAGTTACAGTAACCTGGAGCCAGAAAAACTGTTTTTT

abundance: NA
j_gene: TRBJ2-7
d_gene: TRBD1
v_gene: TRBV6-5
CDR3aa: CASSPKGTGREEQYF
CDR3nt: TGTGCCAGCAGCCCAAAGGGGACAGGGCGGGAGGAGCAGTACTTC

abundance: NA
j_gene: TRBJ2-1
d_gene: NA
v_gene: TRBV19
CDR3aa: CASHKGTGSYNEQFF
CDR3nt: TGTGCCAGTCACAAGGGGACTGGCTCCTACAATGAGCAGTTCTTC

abundance: NA
j_gene: TRBJ2-5
d_gene: TRBD2
v_gene: TRBV5-1
CDR3aa: CASSSGLAPTYQETQYF
CDR3nt: TGCGCCAGCAGCTCCGGACTAGCGCCAACGTACCAAGAGACCCAGTACTTC

abundance: NA
j_gene: TRBJ1-1
d_gene: NA
v_gene: TRBV7-6
CDR3aa: CASSRWNAQGGEAFF
CDR3nt: TGTGCCAGCTCTCGCTGGAACGCACAAGGGGGTGAAGCTTTCTTT

abundance: NA
j_gene: TRBJ2-7
d_gene: NA
v_gene: TRBV6-5
CDR3aa: CASRADAREQYF
CDR3nt: TGTGCCAGCAGGGCGGATGCTCGCGAGCAGTACTTC

abundance: NA
j_gene: TRBJ1-2
d_gene: NA
v_gene: TRBV2
CDR3aa: CASSEDRVYGYTF
CDR3nt: TGTGCCAGCAGTGAAGACAGGGTATATGGCTACACCTTC

abundance: NA
j_gene: TRBJ1-1
d_gene: TRBD1
v_gene: TRBV9
CDR3aa: CASSVTGETEAFF
CDR3nt: TGTGCCAGCAGCGTGACAGGGGAGACTGAAGCTTTCTTT

abundance: NA
j_gene: TRBJ2-7
d_gene: TRBD1
v_gene: TRBV6-5
CDR3aa: CASRRQGADEQYF
CDR3nt: TGTGCCAGCAGGCGACAGGGGGCGGACGAGCAGTACTTC